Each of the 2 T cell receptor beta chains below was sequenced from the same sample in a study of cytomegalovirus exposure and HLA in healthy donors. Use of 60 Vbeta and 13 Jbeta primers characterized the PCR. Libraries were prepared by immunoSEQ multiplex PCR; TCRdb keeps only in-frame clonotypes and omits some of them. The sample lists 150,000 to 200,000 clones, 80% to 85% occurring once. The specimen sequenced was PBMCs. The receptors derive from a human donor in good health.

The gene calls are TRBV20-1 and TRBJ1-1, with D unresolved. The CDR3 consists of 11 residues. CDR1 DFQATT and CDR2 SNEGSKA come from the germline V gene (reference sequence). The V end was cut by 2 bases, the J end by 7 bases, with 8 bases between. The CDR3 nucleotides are TGCAGTGCTAGATCAAGAGATGAAGCTTTCTTT. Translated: CSARSRDEAFF.

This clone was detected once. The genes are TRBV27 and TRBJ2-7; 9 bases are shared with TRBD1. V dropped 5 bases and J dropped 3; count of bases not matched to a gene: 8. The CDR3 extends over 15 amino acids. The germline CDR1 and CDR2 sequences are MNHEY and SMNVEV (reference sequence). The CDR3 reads CASSPHGQGNYEQYF. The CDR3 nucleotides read TGTGCCAGCAGTCCGCACGGACAGGGGAACTACGAGCAGTACTTC.